What follows are 22 T cell receptor beta chains derived from one specimen sequenced in a study of blood T cell repertoires in COVID-19. Using immunoSEQ multiplex PCR, the repertoire was profiled, and TCRdb retains in-frame clones only, with some absent. The sample lists some 90,000 clones, around 82% occurring once. The sample consisted of peripheral blood. All receptors come from an older man with active or convalescent COVID-19.

The chain carries TRBV7-9 and TRBJ2-6; D unclear. Looked up from germline, CDR1 is SEHNR and CDR2 is FQNEAQ (reference sequence). This CDR3 is built from 17 residues. V shed 4 bases and J shed 0 bases, with 13 bases lying between them. The CDR3, as DNA: TGTGCCAGCAGCTCAGGCTTCGTGGGCTCTGGGGCCAACGTCCTGACTTTC. It encodes CASSSGFVGSGANVLTF.

In DNA form, the CDR3 reads TGTGCCACCAGCAGAGATCGAGGGACAGGCTCCTACGAGCAGTACTTC. Amino acids: CATSRDRGTGSYEQYF. The gene calls are TRBV15 and TRBJ2-7; TRBD1 aligns across 8 bases. The junction had 4 bases not matched to a gene; V was cut back by 0 bases and J by 0 bases. CDR3 length equals 16 residues. Germline V gene data show CDR1 as LNHNV and CDR2 as YYDKDF (reference sequence). The full variable domain, completed using reference TRBV15 and TRBJ2-7, is DAMVIQNPRYQVTQFGKPVTLSCSQTLNHNVMYWYQQKSSQAPKLLFHYYDKDFNNEADTPDNFQSRRPNTSFCFLDIRSPGLGDTAMYLCATSRDRGTGSYEQYFGPGTRLTVT.

The chain links TRBV15 to TRBJ2-6; 8 nucleotides match TRBD1. V shed 6 bases and J 2 bases; nucleotides not matched to a gene: 6. Germline V gene sequence: CDR1 LNHNV, CDR2 YYDKDF (reference sequence). The CDR3 loop spans 16 amino acids. CDR3 sequence: CATSSGGAAGANVLTF. CDR3 nucleotides: TGTGCCACCAGTTCAGGGGGCGCGGCTGGGGCCAACGTCCTGACTTTC.

The gene calls are TRBV7-9 and TRBJ2-3; TRBD2 aligns across 7 bases. The length of the CDR3 is 17 residues. J was trimmed by 5 bases and V by 6 bases; bases with no gene match: 17. CDR1 and CDR2 (germline): SEHNR, FQNEAQ (reference sequence). DNA of the CDR3: TGTGCCAGCAGTCCTACCCGGGACCCCGGGGGGAGAGATACGCAGTATTTT. Its protein product is CASSPTRDPGGRDTQYF. The entire variable domain, with the rest obtained from reference TRBV7-9 and TRBJ2-3, is as follows: DTGVSQNPRHKITKRGQNVTFRCDPISEHNRLYWYRQTLGQGPEFLTYFQNEAQLEKSRLLSDRFSAERPKGSFSTLEIQRTEQGDSAMYLCASSPTRDPGGRDTQYFGPGTRLTVL.

This chain uses TRBV10-3 with TRBJ1-2, with TRBD1 matching over 7 bases. Per germline, CDR1 ENHRY and CDR2 SYGVKD. Trimming cost V 0 bases and J 9 bases; bases outside gene matches: 4. This CDR3 comprises 13 residues. The CDR3: CAISESTGKRYTF. Here the CDR3 DNA reads TGTGCCATCAGTGAGTCGACAGGGAAGCGCTACACCTTC.

The chain's CDR3 is CASSQTAGVGYEQYF. In nucleotides, the CDR3 is TGTGCCAGCAGCCAGACGGCGGGGGTCGGGTACGAGCAGTACTTC. V and J are TRBV3-1 (or the pseudogene TRBV3-2) and TRBJ2-7, with TRBD2 matching 7 bases. The CDR3 length is 15 residues. Per germline, CDR1 LGHDT and CDR2 YNNKEL (reference sequence). The V segment lost 3 bases and the J segment 4 bases; nucleotides outside the gene matches: 9.

The rearrangement joins TRBV10-3 to TRBJ1-1; D might be TRBD1 (6 bases). Trimming removed 6 bases from V and 5 bases from J, with 13 bases in between. The length of the CDR3 is 13 residues. CDR1 is ENHRY, CDR2 SYGVKD, per germline. CDR3 nucleotides: TGTGCCATCAGGTCGGACAGTAAGACTGAAGCTTTCTTT. The encoded protein is CAIRSDSKTEAFF.

This chain joins TRBV6-2 or TRBV6-3 and TRBJ2-7; 7 positions agree with TRBD2. V shed 3 bases and J 2 bases; nucleotides not matched to a gene: 22. The CDR3 is 20 residues long. Germline V gives CDR1 MNHEY, CDR2 SVGEGT. CDR3 DNA: TGTGCCAGCAGTTATAGTTCCCATGCGCCAATTTCTAGCGGAGCCTACGAGCAGTACTTC. Protein product: CASSYSSHAPISSGAYEQYF.

The rearrangement joins TRBV7-8 to TRBJ1-2; D may be TRBD1 (5 bases). The length of the CDR3 is 14 residues. Per the germline V gene, CDR1 is SGHVS and CDR2 is FQNEAQ. Trimming took 5 bases from V and 1 from J, leaving 11 bases between them. For the CDR3, the DNA is TGTGCCAGCAGCCCCATCCAGGGTAACTATGGCTACACCTTC. As protein: CASSPIQGNYGYTF.

The chain is built from TRBV7-6 and TRBJ2-5; tentatively, D is TRBD2 (6 bases). The germline V gene has CDR1 SGHVS and CDR2 FNYEAQ. V was shortened by 6 bases and J by 4 bases, with 18 bases between the two germline ends. The length of the CDR3 is 15 residues. This CDR3 reads CASSWRADGSETQYF. DNA of the CDR3: TGTGCCAGCAGTTGGAGGGCGGATGGTTCAGAGACCCAGTACTTC.

This clone has more than one count but fewer than ten. The gene calls are TRBV19 and TRBJ1-2; D call uncertain. This CDR3 comprises 16 residues. V was pared by 6 bases and J by 5 bases, with 22 bases between. Per the germline V gene, CDR1 is LNHDA and CDR2 is SQIVND (reference sequence). CDR3 nucleotides: TGTGCCAGTAGGCAGGAGGGAGAGGAGTTTCAGTATGGCTACACCTTC. This translates into CASRQEGEEFQYGYTF.

This clone came up a few times. The J gene is TRBJ1-1, the V gene TRBV5-1, with unresolved D. The germline V gene has CDR1 SGHRS and CDR2 YFSETQ. This CDR3 contains 13 residues. V dropped 2 bases and J dropped 0 bases, with 5 bases sitting between them. The CDR3 bases are TGCGCCAGCAGCTTAAACATGAACACTGAAGCTTTCTTT. Translating gives CASSLNMNTEAFF.

The V call is TRBV19, the J call TRBJ2-2, with D hard to call. Germline CDR1 is LNHDA and CDR2 is SQIVND (reference sequence). The CDR3 length is 15 residues. Trimming removed 5 bases at V and 3 bases at J, with 13 bases between. The CDR3 loop is CASSPGQWHTGELFF. The CDR3 DNA reads as TGTGCCAGTAGTCCAGGCCAGTGGCACACCGGGGAGCTGTTTTTT.

This sequence joins TRBV7-9 and TRBJ2-3; possibly TRBD1 for D (5 bases). Trimming shortened V by 8 bases and J by 4 bases, and 13 bases separated the two germline ends. CDR3 size: 13 residues. CDR1 is SEHNR, CDR2 FQNEAQ, per germline (reference sequence). CDR3 bases: TGTGCCAGCTGGCAGGGTGGTGCAGATACGCAGTATTTT. It is translated as CASWQGGADTQYF.

This clone was detected a few times. A read error may produce the germline difference seen at one junction end. The rearrangement links TRBV11-3 to TRBJ2-3; 9 nucleotides match TRBD1. The CDR3 spans 13 residues. Germline V lookup: CDR1 SGHNT, CDR2 YENEEA. CDR3 sequence reads: CASSLDRGGQGSF. The CDR3 DNA follows: TGTGCCAGCAGCTTAGATCGAGGGGGACAGGGTTCTTTT.

The rearrangement uses TRBV3-1 (or the pseudogene TRBV3-2) and TRBJ2-5, with a possible D match to TRBD2 (6 bases). Germline assignment: CDR1 LGHDT and CDR2 YNNKEL (reference sequence). Trimming cost V 1 base and J 3 bases, with 6 bases left between them. This CDR3 has 13 residues. This CDR3 reads CASSQGGEETQYF. For the CDR3, the DNA is TGTGCCAGCAGCCAAGGGGGGGAAGAGACCCAGTACTTC.

J is TRBJ2-5 and V is TRBV3-1 (or the pseudogene TRBV3-2); a weak D match, TRBD1 (6 bases). V lost 5 bases to trimming and J lost 5 bases, with 15 bases between them. There are 14 residues in the CDR3. CDR1 LGHDT and CDR2 YNNKEL come from the germline V gene (reference sequence). In DNA, the CDR3 is TGTGCCAGCAGCAGGGGGTGGCAGGGGGAGACCCAGTACTTC. Translating it yields CASSRGWQGETQYF.

This clone was seen just once. The J gene is TRBJ2-5, the V gene TRBV12-3 or TRBV12-4; unclear D gene. V was pared by 7 bases and J by 2 bases, with 5 bases between. The CDR3 runs to 11 residues. CDR3 loop: CASKAQETQYF. The CDR3 bases are TGTGCCAGCAAAGCACAAGAGACCCAGTACTTC.

This clone was counted a single time. The chain recombines TRBV5-5 with TRBJ1-5; D might be TRBD1 (5 bases). V was clipped by 2 bases and J by 0 bases, with 12 bases between them. The CDR3 loop spans 16 amino acids. Germline CDR1 is SGHKS and CDR2 is YYEKEE (reference sequence). The CDR3 spells CASSLGAPYSNQPQHF. In DNA, the CDR3 is TGTGCCAGCAGCTTAGGGGCTCCCTATAGCAATCAGCCCCAGCATTTT.

The rearrangement uses TRBV7-9 and TRBJ2-1; D may be TRBD1 (6 bases). Between the trimmed V and J ends, which lost 3 bases and 9 bases, there was a span of 6 bases. The germline V gene has CDR1 SEHNR and CDR2 FQNEAQ (reference sequence). This CDR3 region has 11 residues. The CDR3 sequence is CASSLDSEQFF. The CDR3 DNA reads as TGTGCCAGCAGCTTGGACAGTGAGCAGTTCTTC.

The chain combines TRBV5-6 with TRBJ1-3, with TRBD1 matching 7 bases. This CDR3 comprises 14 residues. The ends lost 5 bases at V and 2 bases at J; junction bases unmatched: 4. Germline loops: CDR1 SGHDT, CDR2 YYEEEE. The CDR3 spells CASRRQGAGNTIYF. In DNA, the CDR3 is TGTGCCAGCAGACGACAGGGCGCTGGAAACACCATATATTTT.

This clone was observed a handful of times. The chain is built from TRBV4-1 and TRBJ1-2; TRBD1 is a possible D gene (6 bases). V was shortened by 3 bases and J by 4 bases, with 12 bases between the two germline ends. This CDR3 spans 14 amino acids. The germline CDR1 and CDR2 sequences are MGHRA and YSYEKL. CDR3 nucleotides: TGCGCCAGCAGCCAGGCCGGGACAACCTATGGCTACACCTTC. It is translated as CASSQAGTTYGYTF.